This passage covers 10 T cell receptor beta chains from one sample sequenced in a study of T cell responses to AZD1222 COVID-19 vaccine. Clones were sequenced by immunoSEQ multiplex PCR, and TCRdb holds only the in-frame ones, with some missing. The sample lists around 100,000 clones; roughly 90% were seen once. This specimen was peripheral blood, taken on day 0 of AZD1222 vaccination. These receptors all come from an adult in good health.

J is TRBJ2-6 and V is TRBV5-1, with D unclear. V lost 2 bases and J lost 0, with 6 bases in between. This CDR3 comprises 15 residues. Germline V gives CDR1 SGHRS, CDR2 YFSETQ. CDR3 nucleotides: TGCGCCAGCAGCTTAGGAGACTCTGGGGCCAACGTCCTGACTTTC. This translates into CASSLGDSGANVLTF.

The V gene is TRBV9, the J gene TRBJ1-2, with TRBD1 as a possible D gene (6 bases). The CDR3 length is 15 residues. Between the trimmed V and J ends, which lost 1 base and 8 bases, there was a span of 18 bases. CDR1 is SGDLS, CDR2 YYNGEE, per germline. The CDR3 DNA is TGTGCCAGCAGCGTAAGAGCTGGGGGGGCAAGGGGCTACACCTTC. It translates to CASSVRAGGARGYTF.

The chain uses TRBV4-3 and TRBJ2-1, with a weak D call TRBD2 (5 bases). Trimming shortened V by 3 bases and J by 10 bases, and 13 bases separated the two germline ends. The CDR3 length is 13 residues. CDR1 is LGHNA and CDR2 is YSLEER in the germline V gene. As DNA, the CDR3 is TGCGCCAGCAGCCAGAGGGTGACCAACGAGCAGTTCTTC. Its protein is CASSQRVTNEQFF.

The J gene is TRBJ2-5, the V gene TRBV5-1; 7 nucleotides agree with TRBD2. The V and J ends lost 2 bases and 2 bases, in that order; junction bases with no gene match: 9. Per the germline V gene, CDR1 is SGHRS and CDR2 is YFSETQ. CDR3 length: 16 residues. This chain's CDR3 is CASSLGISGGQETQYF. The CDR3 region has the DNA TGCGCCAGCAGCTTAGGCATTTCGGGGGGTCAAGAGACCCAGTACTTC.

This chain joins TRBV19 and TRBJ1-5, with unresolved D. The CDR3 is 16 amino acids. V was shortened by 2 bases and J by 3 bases, with 14 bases between the two germline ends. Germline CDR1 reads LNHDA; CDR2 reads SQIVND (reference sequence). The CDR3 bases are TGTGCCAGTAGTATAAACCGGGTGCCGCACAATCAGCCCCAGCATTTT. Protein sequence: CASSINRVPHNQPQHF.

J is TRBJ1-1 and V is TRBV18; D ambiguous. The germline CDR1 and CDR2 sequences are KGHSH and LQKENI. Trimming removed 3 bases from V and 4 bases from J, with 12 bases in between. The CDR3 is 14 amino acids. Here the CDR3 reads CASSPTGRSTEAFF. CDR3 coding DNA: TGTGCCAGCTCACCCACCGGACGTTCCACTGAAGCTTTCTTT. Complete variable domain (other parts from reference TRBV18 and TRBJ1-1): NAGVMQNPRHLVRRRGQEARLRCSPMKGHSHVYWYRQLPEEGLKFMVYLQKENIIDESGMPKERFSAEFPKEGPSILRIQQVVRGDSAAYFCASSPTGRSTEAFFGQGTRLTVV.

The V and J genes are TRBV27 and TRBJ1-6; 7 nucleotides align to TRBD1. The length of the CDR3 is 15 residues. With V trimmed by 7 bases and J by 1 base, 4 bases remained unmatched. Germline-derived CDR1 and CDR2 are MNHEY and SMNVEV (reference sequence). The CDR3 protein is CASKPGGSYNSPLHF. CDR3 in DNA: TGTGCCAGCAAACCAGGGGGATCCTATAATTCACCCCTCCACTTT.

This clone was observed a single time. The chain couples TRBV9 to TRBJ2-7; 10 nucleotides line up with TRBD1. The CDR3 has 16 amino acids. Germline V gives CDR1 SGDLS, CDR2 YYNGEE. With 1 base clipped from V and 2 bases from J, the junction kept 6 bases outside the gene matches. The DNA for the CDR3 is TGTGCCAGCAGCGTATCCGGGACAGGGGCTACCTACGAGCAGTACTTC. Protein: CASSVSGTGATYEQYF.

The chain employs TRBV9 and TRBJ2-7, with D possibly being TRBD2 (5 bases). In germline, CDR1 is SGDLS, CDR2 YYNGEE. The CDR3 extends over 13 amino acids. V lost 2 bases to trimming and J lost 2 bases, with 8 bases between them. CDR3 protein: CASSVSGAYEQYF. The CDR3 bases are TGTGCCAGCAGCGTGAGCGGAGCCTACGAGCAGTACTTC.

The J gene is TRBJ1-5, the V gene TRBV7-8; no clear D gene. The CDR3 covers 15 residues. V lost 5 bases and J 2 bases, leaving 13 bases between the germline ends. Per the germline V gene, CDR1 is SGHVS and CDR2 is FQNEAQ. The CDR3 nucleotides read TGTGCCAGCAGCGGCCAACGAGCCCGCAATCAGCCCCAGCATTTT. Translated, it gives CASSGQRARNQPQHF.